Listed below are T cell receptor beta chains from one sample, sequenced in a study of blood T cell repertoires in COVID-19. TCRdb's table, derived via immunoSEQ multiplex PCR, lists solely in-frame clones and lacks some. The repertoire consists of about 110,000 clones, with over 80% occurring once and the leading ten covering approximately 1.3%. The sequencing sample was made of peripheral blood. The receptors derive from a woman aged 30 to 39 with acute or convalescent COVID-19. CDR3s include the opening cysteine and the closing phenylalanine or tryptophan. A D gene is named only where the DNA matches it firmly. Size is stated for part of the rows, as once, few or many counts, or as a class when the clone is expanded.

-	few	TRBV9	TRBJ1-3	CASSAGSSGNTIYF	TGTGCCAGCAGCGCGGGGAGCTCTGGAAACACCATATATTTT
-	once	TRBV6-5	TRBJ2-1	CASSYSTRVGWNEQFF	TGTGCCAGCAGTTACTCGACCAGGGTCGGGTGGAATGAGCAGTTCTTC
-	-	TRBV2	TRBJ1-5	CASKQVYSNQPQHF	TGTGCCAGCAAACAGGTTTATAGCAATCAGCCCCAGCATTTT
-	-	TRBV7-9	TRBJ1-1	CASSLAGGRFTEAFF	TGTGCCAGCAGCTTAGCCGGGGGGCGATTTACTGAAGCTTTCTTT
TRBD1	-	TRBV3-1/TRBV3-2	TRBJ1-2	CASSQYKDRLGSYGYTF	TGTGCCAGCAGCCAATATAAGGACAGGCTCGGATCATATGGCTACACCTTC
TRBD2	-	TRBV7-9	TRBJ2-7	CASSLSGGHYEQYF	TGTGCCAGCAGCCTTAGCGGGGGGCACTACGAGCAGTACTTC
-	-	TRBV6-2/TRBV6-3	TRBJ1-1	CASSYTEPEAFF	TGTGCCAGCAGTTATACCGAGCCTGAAGCTTTCTTT
-	-	TRBV12-3/TRBV12-4	TRBJ2-7	CASSLGRRSLNF	TGTGCCAGCAGTTTGGGGCGCAGAAGTCTGAACTTC
TRBD2	once	TRBV5-8	TRBJ2-2	CASSPQRGGTGELFF	TGTGCCAGCAGCCCTCAACGGGGGGGTACCGGGGAGCTGTTTTTT
-	-	TRBV28	TRBJ2-5	CASSLVSGETQYF	TGTGCCAGCAGTTTAGTAAGCGGGGAGACCCAGTACTTC
-	-	TRBV6-2/TRBV6-3	TRBJ2-3	CASSYSNGATDTQYF	TGTGCCAGCAGTTACTCAAATGGAGCAACAGATACGCAGTATTTT
TRBD1	-	TRBV27	TRBJ1-1	CASRFGQGAMGTEAFF	TGTGCCAGCAGGTTTGGACAGGGGGCCATGGGCACTGAAGCTTTCTTT
TRBD1	-	TRBV10-1	TRBJ2-2	CASSGTGTTGELFF	TGCGCCAGCTCTGGGACAGGGACCACCGGGGAGCTGTTTTTT
TRBD2	-	TRBV7-3	TRBJ2-3	CASSPLAGSTDTQYF	TGTGCCAGCAGCCCCCTAGCGGGGAGCACAGATACGCAGTATTTT
-	once	TRBV6-5	TRBJ2-1	CASSYAYRSPGGQFF	TGTGCCAGCAGTTACGCCTACCGGAGTCCCGGGGGGCAGTTCTTC
TRBD1	-	TRBV19	TRBJ1-5	CASRNRQGSNQPQHF	TGTGCCAGTAGGAACCGACAGGGAAGCAATCAGCCCCAGCATTTT
TRBD2	few	TRBV7-9	TRBJ2-7	CASSSGATYEQYF	TGTGCCAGCTCCAGCGGGGCCACCTACGAGCAGTACTTC
-	-	TRBV30	TRBJ1-3	CAWSGETSGNTIYF	TGTGCCTGGAGTGGAGAGACTTCTGGAAACACCATATATTTT
TRBD1	-	TRBV4-3	TRBJ2-2	CASSGTGETGELFF	TGCGCCAGCAGCGGAACAGGGGAAACCGGGGAGCTGTTTTTT
-	-	TRBV27	TRBJ2-7	CASSRRSAASASYEQYF	TGTGCCAGCAGCAGGCGGTCCGCGGCTAGCGCCTCCTACGAGCAGTACTTC
-	-	TRBV4-3	TRBJ1-2	CASSQDHRNYGYTF	TGCGCCAGCAGCCAAGATCATCGGAACTATGGCTACACCTTC
-	once	TRBV7-2	TRBJ2-3	CASSFWGLSTDTQYF	TGTGCCAGCAGCTTTTGGGGGCTCAGCACAGATACGCAGTATTTT
TRBD1	-	TRBV3-1/TRBV3-2	TRBJ1-2	CASSQSGQQAYGYTF	TGTGCCAGCAGCCAATCGGGACAGCAGGCCTATGGCTACACCTTC
TRBD1	-	TRBV6-5	TRBJ1-1	CASRHDRDGAEAFF	TGTGCCAGCAGACACGACAGGGACGGTGCTGAAGCTTTCTTT
-	-	TRBV9	TRBJ1-1	CASSVVVGGSEAFF	TGTGCCAGCAGCGTAGTAGTGGGGGGATCTGAAGCTTTCTTT
-	-	TRBV27	TRBJ1-1	CASRDTPRKAEAFF	TGTGCCAGCAGGGACACCCCTCGCAAGGCTGAAGCTTTCTTT
-	-	TRBV10-2	TRBJ1-1	CASTQERRNTEAFF	TGCGCCAGCACACAGGAACGTAGGAACACTGAAGCTTTCTTT
-	-	TRBV4-3	TRBJ1-1	CASSQGAANTEAFF	TGCGCCAGCAGCCAAGGGGCAGCGAACACTGAAGCTTTCTTT
-	-	TRBV6-2/TRBV6-3	TRBJ2-3	CASSYVQAPQIRTDTQYF	TGTGCCAGCAGTTACGTCCAGGCCCCACAGATCCGCACAGATACGCAGTATTTT